The rows below give T cell receptor beta chains drawn from one sample of a study of cytomegalovirus exposure and HLA in healthy donors. The assay was immunoSEQ multiplex PCR, and TCRdb's table has in-frame clones only and misses some. The sample has 130,000 or so clones; the top ten hold 2% to 2.5%. Sequencing was performed on PBMCs. These receptors all come from a woman in her late teens or twenties in good health and CMV-seronegative. Each CDR3 is given with its conserved first and last residue. The D gene is left open where the match is weak.

J gene,D gene,V gene,CDR3 DNA,CDR3 protein
TRBJ2-3,TRBD2,TRBV6-4,TGTGCCAGCAGTCTCGAGCGGGACGATAGCACAGATACGCAGTATTTT,CASSLERDDSTDTQYF
TRBJ2-2,NA,TRBV5-1,TGCGCCAGCAGCTTGGGGCAGGGCGACACCGGGGAGCTGTTTTTT,CASSLGQGDTGELFF
TRBJ2-2,TRBD1,TRBV18,TGTGCCAGCTCACCACCGACAGGGGGGAACACCGGGGAGCTGTTTTTT,CASSPPTGGNTGELFF
TRBJ1-1,TRBD1,TRBV6-5,TGTGCCAGCAGGCGGGACAGCTTGGGCACTGAAGCTTTCTTT,CASRRDSLGTEAFF
TRBJ1-3,NA,TRBV2,TGTGCCAGCAGTGACGAAGACTTAGGAAACACCATATATTTT,CASSDEDLGNTIYF
TRBJ2-7,NA,TRBV6-5,TGTGCCAGCAGCCGCGGGACAGATTCCTACGAGCAGTACTTC,CASSRGTDSYEQYF
TRBJ1-2,TRBD1,TRBV27,TGTGCCAGCAGTTCATTATCCCGGACAGGGCGGATCGGCTATGGCTACACCTTC,CASSSLSRTGRIGYGYTF
TRBJ1-3,NA,TRBV27,TGTGCCAGCAGTTTGTTCTCTGGCCTCTCTGGAAACACCATATATTTT,CASSLFSGLSGNTIYF
TRBJ2-1,TRBD2,TRBV7-9,TGTGCCAGCAGCCCCAATAGCGGGAGAGGGAATGAGCAGTTCTTC,CASSPNSGRGNEQFF
TRBJ2-7,TRBD1,TRBV15,TGTGCCACCAGCAGGGGGACAGGGAACTCCTACGAGCAGTACTTC,CATSRGTGNSYEQYF
TRBJ1-1,NA,TRBV11-2,TGTGCCAGCAGCTTAGAACGGGCGCGGGGGGTAGCTTTCTTT,CASSLERARGVAFF
TRBJ2-2,NA,TRBV7-2,TGTGCCAGCACATGGACAGCCCCCGGGGCCGGGGAGCTGTTTTTT,CASTWTAPGAGELFF
TRBJ2-5,TRBD2,TRBV30,TGTGCCTGGAGTGTAACGGGAGGAGAGACCCAGTACTTC,CAWSVTGGETQYF
TRBJ1-2,TRBD1,TRBV10-3,TGTGCCATCAGTGACTCGGACAGGCCCTATGGCTACACCTTC,CAISDSDRPYGYTF
TRBJ1-1,NA,TRBV10-3,TGTGCCATCTCGGTAGAGGCAGGGGTCGATTTGAACACTGAAGCTTTCTTT,CAISVEAGVDLNTEAFF
TRBJ2-7,NA,TRBV14,TGTGCCAGCAGCCCGCGTGAGGGGGAAAGGAACGAGCAGTACTTC,CASSPREGERNEQYF
TRBJ2-7,NA,TRBV2,TGTGCCAGCAGTGAACCGGGGAACTACGAGCAGTACTTC,CASSEPGNYEQYF
TRBJ2-7,NA,TRBV6-5,TGTGCCAGCAGTACCTCCCCAATAAACTACGAGCAGTACTTC,CASSTSPINYEQYF
TRBJ1-1,NA,TRBV29-1,TGCAGCGTTGAAAGGGGCTTGAACACTGAAGCTTTCTTT,CSVERGLNTEAFF
TRBJ2-7,NA,TRBV4-1,TGCGCCAGCAGCCAAGCTAGGCAGGGATCCGGAGCCTACGAGCAGTACTTC,CASSQARQGSGAYEQYF
TRBJ2-1,TRBD2,TRBV11-1,TGTGCCAGCGCGGGAGACAATGAGCAGTTCTTC,CASAGDNEQFF
TRBJ1-1,NA,TRBV19,TGTGCCAGTAGTACCCCTGGATGGGGAGGCGGAAAGGGAGGCACTGAAGCTTTCTTT,CASSTPGWGGGKGGTEAFF
TRBJ1-3,NA,TRBV9,TGTGCCAGCAGCGTAGCAGGAGGAAACACCATATATTTT,CASSVAGGNTIYF
TRBJ1-4,TRBD1,TRBV30,TGTGCCTGGAGTGTCAGACAGGGAGGTGAAAAACTGTTTTTT,CAWSVRQGGEKLFF
TRBJ2-1,TRBD2,TRBV19,TGTGCCAGTAGCGGACTAGCGCATTCCTACAATGAGCAGTTCTTC,CASSGLAHSYNEQFF
TRBJ1-3,TRBD1,TRBV13,TGTGCCAGCAGCGGGACAGCTGAGACCATATATTTT,CASSGTAETIYF
TRBJ2-3,TRBD2,TRBV14,TGTGCCAGCAGCCAAGGAGCCAGCGGGAGGGCCGATACGCAGTATTTT,CASSQGASGRADTQYF
TRBJ1-3,NA,TRBV21-1,TGTGCCAGCAGCAACGACAGGGGGATGAGCTCTGGAAACACCATATATTTT,CASSNDRGMSSGNTIYF
TRBJ2-5,TRBD1,TRBV18,TGTGCCAGCTCACCCTCCCGGGACAGGGCCCAAGAGACCCAGTACTTC,CASSPSRDRAQETQYF
TRBJ1-4,NA,TRBV27,TGTGCCAGCAGTTTCCCTAACGAAAAACTGTTTTTT,CASSFPNEKLFF
TRBJ2-1,TRBD2,TRBV18,TGTGCCAGCTCACCAGAATCCGGGACTAGGACCTACAATGAGCAGTTCTTC,CASSPESGTRTYNEQFF
TRBJ1-1,TRBD1,TRBV4-2,TGTGCCAGCAGCCAAGATCCGGGGACAGGGAACACTGAAGCTTTCTTT,CASSQDPGTGNTEAFF
TRBJ2-3,NA,TRBV6-1,TGTGCCAGCAGTGAATGGGAGTTGGTAGATACGCAGTATTTT,CASSEWELVDTQYF
TRBJ1-1,TRBD1,TRBV11-3,TGTGCCAGCAGCTTAATGCAGGGGGCGTCTGCTGAAGCTTTCTTT,CASSLMQGASAEAFF
TRBJ2-1,TRBD1,TRBV7-3,TGTGCCAGCAGCTTCGACAGGGCGGGTGAGCAGTTCTTC,CASSFDRAGEQFF
TRBJ2-1,NA,TRBV19,TGTGCCAGTAATACAGGGTACTACAATGAGCAGTTCTTC,CASNTGYYNEQFF
TRBJ1-2,NA,TRBV7-9,TGTGCCAGCAGCTTAGGCGGGGGGATCACTAACTATGGCTACACCTTC,CASSLGGGITNYGYTF
TRBJ2-3,TRBD2,TRBV13,TGTGCCAGCAGCTTCACGGGAGGGAGCACAGATACGCAGTATTTT,CASSFTGGSTDTQYF
TRBJ2-5,TRBD2,TRBV28,TGTGCCAGCAGTTCCGCCCTAGCGGGAGGTCAATGGCCCTACTTC,CASSSALAGGQWPYF
TRBJ2-2,TRBD2,TRBV10-3,TGTGCCATCAACGCTAGGGGCGGGGGAGGCTCGAACACCGGGGAGCTGTTTTTT,CAINARGGGGSNTGELFF
TRBJ2-1,TRBD2,TRBV11-3,TGTGCCAGCAGGGCCGTAGCTTGGCCGTCTAGCGGGAGTCTTGAGCAGTTCTTC,CASRAVAWPSSGSLEQFF
TRBJ2-1,TRBD2,TRBV5-1,TGCGCCAGCAGCTTCCATAGGTGGGAGGGCCAGAATGAGCAGTTCTTC,CASSFHRWEGQNEQFF
TRBJ2-3,NA,TRBV27,TGTGCCAGCAGTCCGGAGGGGGGGCTTGGCACAGATACGCAGTATTTT,CASSPEGGLGTDTQYF
TRBJ2-3,TRBD2,TRBV7-6,TGTGCCAGCAGCTTAGCGACGGTTCTTAGCGCGGGAGGGCCCACAGATACGCAGTATTTT,CASSLATVLSAGGPTDTQYF
TRBJ1-5,NA,TRBV19,TGTGCCAGTAGTATGACAGCCTTCGGGCAGCCCCAGCATTTT,CASSMTAFGQPQHF
TRBJ2-7,TRBD1,TRBV29-1,TGCAGCGTTGAAAAGGGACAGGGGGACGAGCAGTACTTC,CSVEKGQGDEQYF
TRBJ1-2,NA,TRBV4-1,TGCGCCAGCAGCCAAGATCATTCAGGCAACTATGGCTACACCTTC,CASSQDHSGNYGYTF
TRBJ1-5,NA,TRBV7-2,TGTGCCAGCAGCCCTAGGCTAGGGCAGGGTCAGCCCCAGCATTTT,CASSPRLGQGQPQHF
TRBJ2-5,TRBD1,TRBV7-2,TGTGCCAGCAGCCGGGACAGGGAAGAGACCCAGTACTTC,CASSRDREETQYF
TRBJ2-7,NA,TRBV18,TGTGCCAGCTCACGTGCTGAGACAGGAAACTACGAGCAGTACTTC,CASSRAETGNYEQYF
TRBJ2-3,NA,TRBV5-1,TGCGCCAGCAGCCAAGACAAAGATACGCAGTATTTT,CASSQDKDTQYF
TRBJ1-2,NA,TRBV29-1,TGCAGCGTTTCGGCAGGGTCGAACTATGGCTACACCTTC,CSVSAGSNYGYTF
TRBJ1-1,NA,TRBV7-8,TGTGCCAGCAGCCTCGGACACTCGTTGGCACTCACTGAAGCTTTCTTT,CASSLGHSLALTEAFF
TRBJ2-7,NA,TRBV5-1,TGCGCCAGCAGCTTGGAGATCGACAGCTCCTACGAGCAGTACTTC,CASSLEIDSSYEQYF